Shown below are 8 T cell receptor beta chains from a single sample sequenced in a study of blood T cell repertoires in COVID-19. Only in-frame clones appear in the TCRdb table, and some are missing; sequencing was by immunoSEQ multiplex PCR. The repertoire consists of 300,000 to 400,000 clones, with about nine tenths occurring once and the leading ten covering around 6%. Sequenced input: peripheral blood. The receptors derive from a woman aged 50 to 60 with COVID-19, enrolled during active disease.

The chain uses TRBV18 and TRBJ1-3; possibly TRBD1 for D (5 bases). The germline V and J ends were trimmed by 2 bases and 8 bases, with 10 bases remaining between them. This CDR3 contains 13 residues. Looked up from germline, CDR1 is KGHSH and CDR2 is LQKENI. CDR3 residues: CASSPAAGDTIYF. CDR3 sequence (DNA): TGTGCCAGCTCACCAGCCGCGGGGGACACCATATATTTT.

The chain combines TRBV18 with TRBJ2-2; 7 bases fit TRBD1. V lost 6 bases to trimming and J lost 0 bases; unmatched junction nucleotides: 16. From germline, CDR1 is KGHSH and CDR2 LQKENI. The CDR3 is 19 residues long. The chain's CDR3 is CASSRRLNSGTANTGELFF. CDR3 sequence (DNA): TGTGCCAGCTCTCGGCGCCTTAATTCCGGGACAGCGAACACCGGGGAGCTGTTTTTT.

This chain links TRBV5-1 with TRBJ1-1, with 8 bases identical to TRBD1. CDR3 length equals 14 residues. Germline V lookup: CDR1 SGHRS, CDR2 YFSETQ. Trimming cost V 7 bases and J 8 bases; bases outside gene matches: 13. CDR3: CASRLGFGTGEAFF. The CDR3 DNA is TGCGCCAGCCGGTTAGGATTTGGGACAGGCGAAGCTTTCTTT.

The V and J genes are TRBV7-3 and TRBJ2-2; tentative D call: TRBD2 (8 bases). V gave up 7 bases and J gave up 5 bases, with 14 bases separating them. CDR1 is SGHTA and CDR2 is FQGTGA in the germline V gene. The CDR3 has 14 amino acids. CDR3 DNA: TGTGCCAGCACCATAGCGGGACAGACCGGGGAGCTGTTTTTT. Translated, it gives CASTIAGQTGELFF.

V and J are TRBV18 and TRBJ2-7; maybe TRBD1 (6 bases). Germline V gene sequence: CDR1 KGHSH, CDR2 LQKENI. V was clipped by 0 bases and J by 2 bases, with 8 bases between them. CDR3 length: 14 residues. In DNA form, the CDR3 reads TGTGCCAGCTCACCACCCCAGGGGACCTACGAGCAGTACTTC. This sequence encodes CASSPPQGTYEQYF.

This clone has a single count. V gene TRBV7-9 combines with J gene TRBJ2-7; the D is unclear. CDR3 length: 14 amino acids. Germline V gives CDR1 SEHNR, CDR2 FQNEAQ (reference sequence). The V end was cut by 3 bases, the J end by 3 bases, with 12 bases between. CDR3 nucleotides: TGTGCCAGCAGCTTCTCAGTCCTCAACTACGAGCAGTACTTC. It is translated as CASSFSVLNYEQYF.

V usage is TRBV12-3 or TRBV12-4 and J usage is TRBJ2-7; possible D gene TRBD2, 5 bases. The CDR3 totals 12 residues. Trimming took 2 bases from V and 7 from J, leaving 9 bases between them. CDR3 coding DNA: TGTGCCAGCAGTTTACGACGACTAGAGCAGTACTTC. Its protein is CASSLRRLEQYF.

The genes are TRBV7-6 and TRBJ2-1, with a possible D match to TRBD2 (6 bases). This CDR3 spans 16 amino acids. Germline CDR1 reads SGHVS; CDR2 reads FNYEAQ. V gave up 5 bases and J gave up 0 bases, with 14 bases separating them. In DNA, the CDR3 is TGTGCCAGCAGCCCGGAGGGCCGAAGCTCCTACAATGAGCAGTTCTTC. Encoded protein: CASSPEGRSSYNEQFF.